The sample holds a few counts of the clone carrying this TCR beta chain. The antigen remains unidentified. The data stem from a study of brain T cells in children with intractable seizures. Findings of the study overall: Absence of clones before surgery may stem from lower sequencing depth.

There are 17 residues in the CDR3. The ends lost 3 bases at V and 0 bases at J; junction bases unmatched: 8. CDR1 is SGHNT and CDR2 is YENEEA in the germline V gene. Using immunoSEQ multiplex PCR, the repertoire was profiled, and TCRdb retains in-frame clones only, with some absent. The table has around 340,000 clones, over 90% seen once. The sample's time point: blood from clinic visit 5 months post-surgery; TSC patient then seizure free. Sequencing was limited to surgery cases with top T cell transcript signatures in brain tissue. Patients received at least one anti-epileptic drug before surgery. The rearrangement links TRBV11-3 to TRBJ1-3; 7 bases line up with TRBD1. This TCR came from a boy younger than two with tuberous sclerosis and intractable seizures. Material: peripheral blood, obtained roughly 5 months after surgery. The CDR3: CASSLDRRLGSGNTIYF. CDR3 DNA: TGTGCCAGCAGCTTGGACAGGCGGCTAGGCTCTGGAAACACCATATATTTT.